This T cell receptor (beta chain) was sequenced in a study of T-cell reconstitution after alpha-beta-depleted transplantation in children. Findings of the study overall: Diversity of TCRbeta at day 60 was high in some patients, arising from surviving recipient T cells and thymic progenitors. T-cell counts and diversity at one year post-transplant came mainly from newly produced T cells. Several hundred graft clones that had expanded were reportedly the source of alpha-beta T cells about two months after transplant.

V lost 6 bases, J lost 0 bases, and 5 bases stayed unmatched. From germline, CDR1 is LGHNA and CDR2 YNFKEQ. This CDR3 has 15 residues. Ten or more counts support this clonotype. What it binds is unknown. Unique molecular identifiers were incorporated when the TCRbeta library was constructed. TCRdb itself ran the PCR reads through MiXCR, one entry per CDR3 protein. The data show 280,000 or so distinct CDR3 sequences, 9.5% to 13% seen once. This chain connects TRBV4-2 to TRBJ2-1; 7 nucleotides align to TRBD2. The clonotype originates from a male patient under 10 years old who had a stem cell transplant for chronic granulomatous disease, so the T cells may come from the graft donor. This specimen was peripheral blood, taken 180 days after TCRalphabeta/CD19-depleted stem cell transplant. CDR3 sequence (DNA): TGTGCCAGCAGGACCACTAGCGACTCCTACAATGAGCAGTTCTTC. Encoded protein: CASRTTSDSYNEQFF.